Following are 4 T cell receptor beta chains from one sample sequenced in a study of control samples from healthy donors and cancer patients (dated by TCRdb to the early 2020s). The method behind the library was the immunoSEQ multiplex PCR assay. TCRdb took this table from immuneACCESS and kept in-frame rearrangements with V and J called. Such tables lack part of the clones; where checked against another copy, unresolved V genes explain under half of the gap, and the rest is unexplained. A total of roughly 80,000 clones appear in this sample, over 75% of them only once. The leading ten clones occupy 4.5% to 6% of the sample. The specimen sequenced was blood. The source of these receptors is a woman in her 50s in good health.

This clone was counted only a few times. The V gene is TRBV30, the J gene TRBJ2-7, with no clear D. Germline CDR1 GTSNPN, CDR2 SVGIG (reference sequence). This CDR3 is built from 14 residues. V lost 0 bases and J 0 bases, leaving 9 bases between the germline ends. The CDR3 DNA sequence: TGTGCCTGGAGTGTACGGGTGAGCTCCTACGAGCAGTACTTC. Amino acid sequence: CAWSVRVSSYEQYF. The full variable domain, completed using reference TRBV30 and TRBJ2-7, is SQTIHQWPATLVQPVGSPLSLECTVEGTSNPNLYWYRQAAGRGLQLLFYSVGIGQISSEVPQNLSASRPQDRQFILSSKKLLLSDSGFYLCAWSVRVSSYEQYFGPGTRLTVT.

The chain recombines TRBV5-5 with TRBJ1-2; D uncertain. The CDR3 totals 13 residues. Trimming left V 5 bases short and J 8 bases short, with 16 bases between. The germline gives CDR1 SGHKS, CDR2 YYEKEE (reference sequence). CDR3 amino acids: CASSDIRFLGYTF. The CDR3 DNA is TGTGCCAGCAGTGATATTAGGTTTCTCGGCTACACCTTC.

The V gene is TRBV6-5, the J gene TRBJ1-1; weak D call: TRBD1 (5 bases). V was clipped by 7 bases and J by 2 bases, with 11 bases between them. This CDR3 region has 13 residues. The germline CDR1 and CDR2 sequences are MNHEY and SVGAGI. The chain's CDR3 is CASTGTDNTEAFF. CDR3 nucleotides: TGTGCCAGCACTGGGACGGACAACACTGAAGCTTTCTTT.

The rearrangement joins TRBV7-2 to TRBJ1-3; 7 bases align to TRBD1. V was clipped by 5 bases and J by 0 bases; unmatched bases: 7. This CDR3 comprises 16 residues. Germline CDR1 reads SGHTA; CDR2 reads FQGNSA. Written as DNA, the CDR3 is TGTGCCAGCAGCCCTCAGGGGGGCCGCTCTGGAAACACCATATATTTT. This codes for CASSPQGGRSGNTIYF.